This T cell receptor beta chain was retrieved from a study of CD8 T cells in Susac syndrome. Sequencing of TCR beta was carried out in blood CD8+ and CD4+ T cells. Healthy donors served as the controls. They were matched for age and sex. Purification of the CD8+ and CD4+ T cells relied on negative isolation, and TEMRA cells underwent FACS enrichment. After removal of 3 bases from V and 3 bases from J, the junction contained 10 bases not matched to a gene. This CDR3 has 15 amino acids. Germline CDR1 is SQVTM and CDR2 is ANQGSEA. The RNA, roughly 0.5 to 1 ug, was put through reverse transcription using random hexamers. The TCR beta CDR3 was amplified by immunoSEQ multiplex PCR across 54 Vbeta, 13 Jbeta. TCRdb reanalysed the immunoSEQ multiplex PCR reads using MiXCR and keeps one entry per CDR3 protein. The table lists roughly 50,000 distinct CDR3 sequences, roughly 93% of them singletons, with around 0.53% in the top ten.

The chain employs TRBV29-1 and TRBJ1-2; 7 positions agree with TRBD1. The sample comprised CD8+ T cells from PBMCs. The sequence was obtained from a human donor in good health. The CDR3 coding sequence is TGCAGCGTTGACTGGGCCAGGGGGAATCACTATGGCTACACCTTC. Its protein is CSVDWARGNHYGYTF. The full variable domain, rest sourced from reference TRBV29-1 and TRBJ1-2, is SAVISQKPSRDICQRGTSLTIQCQVDSQVTMMFWYRQQPGQSLTLIATANQGSEATYESGFVIDKFPISRPNLTFSTLTVSNMSPEDSSIYLCSVDWARGNHYGYTFGSGTRLTVV.